This paragraph reports one T cell receptor beta chain. Its binding antigen is unknown. The input lacks base qualities; no much larger clone sits a single base away. Libraries came from the immunoSEQ multiplex PCR assay. A mixture of 60 forward primers for TCR Vbeta segments and 13 reverse primers for TCR Jbeta segments was used in the multiplex PCR. A multiplex PCR assay on genomic DNA amplified the CDR3 region of rearranged TCR beta genes. Amplified TCR beta libraries were sequenced as 87-base-pair reads on the Illumina HiSeq System. Regarding the original processing steps: A later analysis tallied 75 million to 85 million unique TCR beta chains across the 700 or so repertoires, and 10 million to 11 million of those chains were shared by two or more donors. Raw reads were error-corrected and collapsed into unique sequences by a nearest-neighbor algorithm in which closely related sequences were merged to remove PCR and sequencing errors. Alignment of CDR3 sequences to IMGT reference sequences was used to assign V, D and J gene segments. For a sequence to be retained, at least a six-nucleotide match to both a V gene segment and a J gene segment was required. A rearrangement counted as productive if the CDR3 had no stop codons and remained in frame with V and J, and every other rearrangement counted as non-productive. Following IMGT convention, CDR3 was defined as the stretch from the second conserved V-encoded cysteine up to the conserved J-encoded phenylalanine. The earlier analysis of about 560 of the donors excluded any sequence lacking an unambiguous match to a single V gene segment. In an earlier analysis of 450 to 750 of the donors, a V segment was called functional when productive rearrangements were above 56.7%, and segregating when the standard deviation between donors exceeded 5%. A statistical classification framework was built to diagnose cytomegalovirus status from the catalog of TCR beta chain sequences. In a later analysis, V and J genes were assigned by comparing TCR nucleotide sequences against IMGT/GENE-DB human TR gene sequences. Using the TCRdist pipeline, a later analysis assigned CDR3 sequences along with most-parsimonious VDJ recombination scenarios. In a later analysis, every TCR beta chain was defined by the combination of its CDR3 amino acid sequence and its V-gene family, and reads without a unique V-gene family were dropped. To address suspected cross-contamination and a sequencing artifact, a later analysis removed 450 to 700 highly shared, low-generation-probability nucleotide sequences. In a later analysis, a clonal expansion index for each public chain was calculated from normalized within-repertoire ranks of inferred template counts. In a later analysis, generation probabilities were computed with a VDJ recombination model fitted to out-of-frame rearrangements, and the resulting probabilities were checked against IGoR. In a later analysis, TCR-TCR, TCR-HLA and TCR-CMV co-occurrence was scored with hypergeometric tests, and a repertoire-size bias correction was applied to TCR pairs. In a later analysis, false discovery rates were estimated by permuting HLA or CMV assignments 20 times. In a later analysis, co-occurring TCRs were grouped using DBSCAN, and TCRdist sequence similarity was added for clustering within HLA-allele-positive subsets. Co-occurrence clustering excluded repertoires with fewer than 30,000 or more than 120,000 public chains, plus five with anomalous nucleotide sharing. TCRdb obtained this table from immuneACCESS and retained in-frame rearrangements with V and J assigned. These tables miss some clones; where compared with another copy, unresolved V genes account for less than half of the shortfall, and the remainder is unexplained. That table furnishes V, J and clone size, whereas the DNA furnished D and trimming. The sample contains approximately 120,000 clones, 60% to 80% of them found a single time. About 1.3% of the sample goes to the ten largest clones.

The CDR3 numbers 11 residues from cysteine through phenylalanine. The DNA shown is the 33-base CDR3, in frame from base 1. The germline ends are 4 bases apart after V is trimmed by 4 bases and J by 6 bases. The germline V gene provides CDR1 MNHEY and CDR2 SVGAGI. This sample was included in a study of cytomegalovirus exposure and HLA in healthy donors (dated by TCRdb to the late 2010s). About the study as a whole: An earlier analysis of approximately 640 of the donors reported 250 to 350 Gb of sequence data and around 120 million unique TCR beta sequences from some 180 million T cells. An early release covering about 600 HLA-typed donors comprised about 300 gigabases of sequencing data and around 80 million unique TCR sequences. Among the approximately 420 genotyped donors, approximately 82% belonged to the genetic ancestry cluster associated with self-reported Caucasian donors. The study was designed to test whether signatures of past pathogen exposure could be identified by cataloging public T cell receptors. The study profiled the T cell repertoires of 666 subjects by immunosequencing and related them to cytomegalovirus serostatus. A separate validation cohort of approximately 130 different subjects was used in addition to the roughly 620-subject first cohort. The study combined high-throughput TCR immunosequencing, statistical association of individual TCRs with disease status, and machine learning to predict cytomegalovirus infection status. A later analysis re-analyzed previously published TCR beta repertoires from 500 to 700 donors and added high-resolution HLA genotyping to study TCR occurrence patterns. The later analysis used no new phenotypic data to find candidate immune exposures, relying instead on TCR beta sequences and their occurrence across donors. An earlier analysis of 587 of the donors used high-throughput TCR beta sequencing to judge whether each TCR beta V gene segment behaved as functional or pseudogenic. Donor age, sex, ethnicity and CMV serostatus were compiled alongside the repertoire data. In a later genetic analysis, genome-wide SNP genotypes for 398 of the 666 donors were used, and that subset was treated as a discovery cohort. Every repertoire in the discovery cohort had been generated on one and the same sequencing platform. Class I and class II HLA loci were covered by the typing at four-digit resolution. The number of donors typed differed by locus, with about 620-630 for A, B, C, DRB1 and DQB1, roughly 550 for DQA1, over 600 for DPA1, and around 460 for DPB1. Because of strong linkage in the cohort, roughly five DR-DQ haplotypes were treated as single units for association and clustering. Across 300 to 400 genotyped donors of the cohort, an average of about 200,000 unique TCR beta nucleotide sequences per donor were sequenced, and 15% to 20% of those sequences were non-productive.

The cohort was made up of 666 healthy bone marrow donors. Cohort members were all nominally healthy when sampled, although unrecorded immune exposures were likely present. The donor tested CMV seronegative and was one of the 352 seronegative cohort members. Every donor gave a peripheral blood sample, and the peripheral blood mononuclear cells from that sample were used for TCR beta sequencing. The Qiagen DNeasy Blood Extraction Kit was used to extract genomic DNA from the blood cell samples. The research as a whole found: According to a later genetic analysis, donors in an Asian-associated ancestry cluster had fewer N-insertions in productive TCRs than the roughly 700-donor mean. CMV serostatus was the only immune exposure information available for the cohort. The classifier was reported to diagnose cytomegalovirus status with high specificity and sensitivity in both the original and validation cohorts. Because some donors lacked HLA typing at each locus, the association tests relied only on the typed subset. When HLA alleles, especially DR and DQ, strongly co-occurred, attributing TCR associations to individual alleles was difficult. In a later analysis, several top co-occurrence clusters were reported to appear linked to parvovirus B19, influenza, CMV and Epstein-Barr virus. In a later analysis, HLA-associated TCR beta chains were found to be more clonally expanded and to have lower generation probabilities than equally common non-associated chains. The presence/absence analyses assumed that sequencing depth was roughly uniform across donors, and that assumption may not be true. The study listed 164 TCR beta chains as associated with cytomegalovirus. Most CMV-associated TCR beta chains appeared to be HLA-restricted in a later analysis, and the HLA associations seemed to be driven largely by CMV exposure. Correlated functional status among segregating V segments might reflect linkage disequilibrium, but an unknown experimental factor could not be ruled out. A few of the identified cytomegalovirus-associated TCR beta chains were confirmed in vitro to be specific for cytomegalovirus antigens. The authors suggested that the approach could potentially be extended to other disease states and immunological phenotypes. In an earlier analysis of approximately 590 of the donors, most TCR beta V segments were observed in productive rearrangements about 87% or about 30% of the time, broadly matching IMGT annotations. The cohort was sequenced for TCR beta chains only, and without alpha or paired-chain data the features that could be detected were limited. Because the 87-base-pair reads could not distinguish some IMGT-functional V segments, including TRBV6-2 and TRBV6-3, those segments were excluded. At a false discovery rate of 0.05, a later analysis linked some 18,000 TCR beta sequences to specific HLA alleles. A further reported finding was that TCR beta sequences accurately predicted the HLA-A and HLA-B alleles for most subjects in the first cohort. A later genetic analysis associated a missense DCLRE1C variant with V-gene and J-gene trimming of TCR beta chains, and an independent cohort replicated the association. Across donors, most TCR sequences were observed very rarely, whereas some public TCRs were present in many individuals. According to a later analysis, TCR association rates differed among HLA loci, with DRB1 alleles showing the most associated TCRs and HLA-C alleles showing the fewest. Because counts were too low, around 17 rarely observed V segments, including chromosome 9 orphons, were left out of the earlier analysis of approximately 500 of the donors. A cluster of highly shared sequence variants was judged likely to be a technical artifact of the sequencing pipeline.

Sample: PBMCs. The receptor was isolated from a man aged 45-65 years in good health and CMV-seronegative. The V and J segments used are TRBV6-5 and TRBJ2-1; no D gene call is confident. The CDR3 loop reads CASSWANEQFF. The DNA sequence is as follows: TGTGCCAGCAGTTGGGCCAATGAGCAGTTCTTC.